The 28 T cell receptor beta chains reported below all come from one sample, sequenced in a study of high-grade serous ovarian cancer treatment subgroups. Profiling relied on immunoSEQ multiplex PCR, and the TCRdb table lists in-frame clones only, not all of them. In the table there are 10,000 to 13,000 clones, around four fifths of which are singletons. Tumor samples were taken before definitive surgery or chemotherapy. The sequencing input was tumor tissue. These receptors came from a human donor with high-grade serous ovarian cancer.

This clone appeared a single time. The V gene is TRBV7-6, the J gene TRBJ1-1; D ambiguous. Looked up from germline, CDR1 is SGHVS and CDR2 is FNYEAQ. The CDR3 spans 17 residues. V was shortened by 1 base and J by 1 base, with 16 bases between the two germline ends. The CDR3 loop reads CASSLVQTQHWNTEAFF. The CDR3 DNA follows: TGTGCCAGCAGCTTAGTTCAGACACAGCACTGGAACACTGAAGCTTTCTTT.

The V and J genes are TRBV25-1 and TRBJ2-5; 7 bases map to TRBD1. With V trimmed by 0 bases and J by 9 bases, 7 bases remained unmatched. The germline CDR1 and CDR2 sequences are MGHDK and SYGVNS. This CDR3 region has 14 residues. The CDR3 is CASSEYRGTNPQYF. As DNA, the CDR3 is TGTGCCAGCAGTGAATACAGGGGGACGAACCCCCAGTACTTC.

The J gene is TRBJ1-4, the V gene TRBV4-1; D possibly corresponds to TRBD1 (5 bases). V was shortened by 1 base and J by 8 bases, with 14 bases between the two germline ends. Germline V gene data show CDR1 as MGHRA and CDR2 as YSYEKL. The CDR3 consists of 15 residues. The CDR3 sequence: CASSQAGRGGEKLFF. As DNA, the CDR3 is TGCGCCAGCAGCCAAGCTGGACGCGGGGGGGAAAAACTGTTTTTT.

In nucleotides, the CDR3 is TGTGCCTGGAGTTCGGGGGGTGACTATGGCTACACCTTC. It codes for CAWSSGGDYGYTF. The chain links TRBV30 to TRBJ1-2; D perhaps matches TRBD1 (5 bases). The CDR3 totals 13 residues. Trimming stripped 2 bases from V and 3 bases from J, with 10 bases between. Germline CDR1 is GTSNPN and CDR2 is SVGIG (reference sequence).

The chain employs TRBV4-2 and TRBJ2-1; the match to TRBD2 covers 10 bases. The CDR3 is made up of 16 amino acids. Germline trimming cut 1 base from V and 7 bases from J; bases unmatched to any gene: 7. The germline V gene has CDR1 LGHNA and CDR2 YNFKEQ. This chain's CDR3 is CASSQVPSGSVNEQFF. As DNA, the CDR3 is TGTGCCAGCAGCCAAGTCCCTAGCGGGAGTGTAAATGAGCAGTTCTTC.

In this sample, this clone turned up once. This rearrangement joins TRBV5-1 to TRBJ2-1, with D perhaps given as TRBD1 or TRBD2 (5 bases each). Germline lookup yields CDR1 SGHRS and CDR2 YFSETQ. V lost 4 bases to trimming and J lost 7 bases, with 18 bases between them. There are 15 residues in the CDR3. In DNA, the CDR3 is TGCGCCAGCAGCCCGATGGGACCGCCTAAAAATGAGCAGTTCTTC. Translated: CASSPMGPPKNEQFF.

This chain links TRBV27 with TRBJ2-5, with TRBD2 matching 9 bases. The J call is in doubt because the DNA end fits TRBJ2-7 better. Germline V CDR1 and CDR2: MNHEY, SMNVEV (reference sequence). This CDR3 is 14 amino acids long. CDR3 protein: CASSLGLASYEQYF. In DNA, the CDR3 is TGTGCCAGCAGTTTAGGACTAGCGTCCTACGAGCAGTACTTC.

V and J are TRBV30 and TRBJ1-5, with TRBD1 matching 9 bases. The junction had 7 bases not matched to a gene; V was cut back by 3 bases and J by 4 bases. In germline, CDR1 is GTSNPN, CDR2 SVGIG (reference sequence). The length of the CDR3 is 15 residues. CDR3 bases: TGTGCCTGGAGGGGGACAGGGACGCCTAATCAGCCCCAGCATTTT. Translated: CAWRGTGTPNQPQHF.

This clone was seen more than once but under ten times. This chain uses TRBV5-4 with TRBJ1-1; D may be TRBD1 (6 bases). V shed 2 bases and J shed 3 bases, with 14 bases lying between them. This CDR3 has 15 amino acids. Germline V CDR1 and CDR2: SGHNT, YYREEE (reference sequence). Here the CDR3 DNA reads TGTGCCAGCAGCTTTCAGGGGCTCAGCGACACTGAAGCTTTCTTT. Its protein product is CASSFQGLSDTEAFF.

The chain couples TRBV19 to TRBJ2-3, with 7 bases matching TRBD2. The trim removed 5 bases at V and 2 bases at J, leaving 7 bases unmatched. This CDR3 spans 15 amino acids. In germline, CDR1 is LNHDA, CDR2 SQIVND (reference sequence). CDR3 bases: TGTGCCAGTAGTCCGATGGGGACTAACACAGATACGCAGTATTTT. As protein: CASSPMGTNTDTQYF.

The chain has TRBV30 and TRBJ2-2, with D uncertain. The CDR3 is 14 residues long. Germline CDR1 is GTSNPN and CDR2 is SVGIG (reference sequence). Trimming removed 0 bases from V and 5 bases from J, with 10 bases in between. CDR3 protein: CAWSVRQETGELFF. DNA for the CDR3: TGTGCCTGGAGTGTCCGGCAGGAGACCGGGGAGCTGTTTTTT.

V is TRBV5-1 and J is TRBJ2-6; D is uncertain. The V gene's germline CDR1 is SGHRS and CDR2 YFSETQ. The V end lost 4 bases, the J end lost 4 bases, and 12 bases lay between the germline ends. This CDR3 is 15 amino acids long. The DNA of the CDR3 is TGCGCCAGCAGCCCGGGCCTCCTGGGGGCCAACGTCCTGACTTTC. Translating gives CASSPGLLGANVLTF. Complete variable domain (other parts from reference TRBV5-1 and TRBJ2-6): KAGVTQTPRYLIKTRGQQVTLSCSPISGHRSVSWYQQTPGQGLQFLFEYFSETQRNKGNFPGRFSGRQFSNSRSEMNVSTLELGDSALYLCASSPGLLGANVLTFGAGSRLTVL.

The CDR3 protein is CASSERWMDEQFF. The CDR3 region has the DNA TGTGCCAGCAGTGAACGCTGGATGGATGAGCAGTTCTTC. The chain couples TRBV2 to TRBJ2-1; D not resolved. The CDR3 sequence is 13 residues long. Germline V gene data show CDR1 as SNHLY and CDR2 as FYNNEI. The V end was cut by 2 bases, the J end by 8 bases, with 10 bases between.

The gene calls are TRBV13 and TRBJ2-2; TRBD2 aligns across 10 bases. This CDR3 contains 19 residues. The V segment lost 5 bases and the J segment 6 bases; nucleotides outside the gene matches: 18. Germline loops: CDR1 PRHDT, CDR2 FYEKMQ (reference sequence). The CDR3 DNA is TGTGCCAGCAGCCTCGGACTAGCGGAGGTCCCGACCATGGCCGGGGAGCTGTTTTTT. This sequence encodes CASSLGLAEVPTMAGELFF. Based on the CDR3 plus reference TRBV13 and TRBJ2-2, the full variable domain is AAGVIQSPRHLIKEKRETATLKCYPIPRHDTVYWYQQGPGQDPQFLISFYEKMQSDKGSIPDRFSAQQFSDYHSELNMSSLELGDSALYFCASSLGLAEVPTMAGELFFGEGSRLTVL.

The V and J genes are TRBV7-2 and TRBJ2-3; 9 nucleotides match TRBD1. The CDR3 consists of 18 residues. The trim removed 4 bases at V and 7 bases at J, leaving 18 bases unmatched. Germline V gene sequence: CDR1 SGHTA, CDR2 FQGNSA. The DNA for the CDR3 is TGTGCCAGCAGCTCCCCAGGGACAGGGAGAGGCCTCATGCATACGCAGTATTTT. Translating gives CASSSPGTGRGLMHTQYF. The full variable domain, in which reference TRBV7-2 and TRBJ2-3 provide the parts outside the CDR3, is GAGVSQSPSNKVTEKGKDVELRCDPISGHTALYWYRQSLGQGLEFLIYFQGNSAPDKSGLPSDRFSAERTGGSVSTLTIQRTQQEDSAVYLCASSSPGTGRGLMHTQYFGPGTRLTVL.

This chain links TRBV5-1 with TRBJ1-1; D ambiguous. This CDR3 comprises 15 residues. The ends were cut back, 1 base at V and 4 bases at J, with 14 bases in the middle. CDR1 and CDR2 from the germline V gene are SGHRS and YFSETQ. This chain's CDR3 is CASSLSWGVGTEAFF. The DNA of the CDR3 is TGCGCCAGCAGCTTGAGCTGGGGAGTCGGCACTGAAGCTTTCTTT.

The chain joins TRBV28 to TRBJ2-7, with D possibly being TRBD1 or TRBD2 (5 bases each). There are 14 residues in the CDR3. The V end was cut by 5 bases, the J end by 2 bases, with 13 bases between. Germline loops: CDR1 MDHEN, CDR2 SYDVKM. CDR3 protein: CASSPRGRPYEQYF. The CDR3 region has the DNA TGTGCCAGCAGTCCTCGGGGACGACCCTACGAGCAGTACTTC.

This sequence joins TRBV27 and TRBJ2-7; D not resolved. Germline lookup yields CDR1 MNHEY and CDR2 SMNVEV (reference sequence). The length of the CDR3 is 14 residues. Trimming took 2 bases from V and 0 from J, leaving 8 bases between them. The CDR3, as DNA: TGTGCCAGCAGTTTAGCGGCTAGCTCCTACGAGCAGTACTTC. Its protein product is CASSLAASSYEQYF.

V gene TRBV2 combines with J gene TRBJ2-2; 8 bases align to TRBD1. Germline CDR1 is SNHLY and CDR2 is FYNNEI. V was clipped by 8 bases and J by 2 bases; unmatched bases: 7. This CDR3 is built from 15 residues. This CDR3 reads CASGSGGQNTGELFF. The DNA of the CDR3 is TGTGCCAGCGGCTCAGGGGGCCAAAACACCGGGGAGCTGTTTTTT.

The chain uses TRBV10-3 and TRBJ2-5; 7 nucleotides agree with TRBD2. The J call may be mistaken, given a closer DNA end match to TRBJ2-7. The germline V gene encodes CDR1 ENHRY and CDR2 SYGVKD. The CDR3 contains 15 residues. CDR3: CAISESTRGAYEQYF. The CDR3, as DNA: TGTGCCATCAGTGAGTCGACACGGGGGGCCTACGAGCAGTACTTC.

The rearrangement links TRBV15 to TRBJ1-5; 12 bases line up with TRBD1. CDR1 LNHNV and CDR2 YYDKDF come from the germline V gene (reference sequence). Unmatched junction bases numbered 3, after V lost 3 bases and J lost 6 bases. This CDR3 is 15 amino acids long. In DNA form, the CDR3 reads TGTGCCACCAGCAGGGGACAGGGGGCTGGTCAGCCCCAGCATTTT. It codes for CATSRGQGAGQPQHF.

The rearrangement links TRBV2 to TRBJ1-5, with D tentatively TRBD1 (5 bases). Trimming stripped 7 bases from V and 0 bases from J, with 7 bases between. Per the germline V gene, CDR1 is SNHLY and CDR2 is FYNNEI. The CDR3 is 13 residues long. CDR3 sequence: CASKQDSNQPQHF. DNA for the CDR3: TGTGCCAGCAAACAGGATAGCAATCAGCCCCAGCATTTT.

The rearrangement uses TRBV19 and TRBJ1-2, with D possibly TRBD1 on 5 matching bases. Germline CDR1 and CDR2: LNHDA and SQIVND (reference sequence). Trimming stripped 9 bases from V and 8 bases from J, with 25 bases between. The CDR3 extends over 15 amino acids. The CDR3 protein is CASLPPWGRVGGYTF. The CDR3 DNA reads TGTGCCAGCCTTCCCCCTTGGGGCAGGGTAGGAGGCTACACCTTC. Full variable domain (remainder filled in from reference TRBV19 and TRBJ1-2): DGGITQSPKYLFRKEGQNVTLSCEQNLNHDAMYWYRQDPGQGLRLIYYSQIVNDFQKGDIAEGYSVSREKKESFPLTVTSAQKNPTAFYLCASLPPWGRVGGYTFGSGTRLTVV.

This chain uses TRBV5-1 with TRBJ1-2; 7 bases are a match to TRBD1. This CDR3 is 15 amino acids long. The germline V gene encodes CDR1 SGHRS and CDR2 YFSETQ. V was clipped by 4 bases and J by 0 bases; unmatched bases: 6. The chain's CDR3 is CASSAEGAANYGYTF. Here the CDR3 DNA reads TGCGCCAGCAGCGCGGAGGGGGCTGCTAACTATGGCTACACCTTC.

CDR3 amino acids: CAWSDYPKGLADYNEQFF. In nucleotides, the CDR3 is TGTGCCTGGAGTGATTACCCTAAGGGACTAGCGGACTACAATGAGCAGTTCTTC. The chain has TRBV30 and TRBJ2-1; TRBD2 agrees at 11 bases. V was pared by 1 base and J by 3 bases, with 11 bases of the junction left unmatched. From germline, CDR1 is GTSNPN and CDR2 SVGIG (reference sequence). This CDR3 has 18 residues.

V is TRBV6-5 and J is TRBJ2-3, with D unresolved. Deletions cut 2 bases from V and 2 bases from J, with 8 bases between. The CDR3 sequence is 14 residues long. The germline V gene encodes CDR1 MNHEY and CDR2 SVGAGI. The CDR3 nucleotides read TGTGCCAGCAGTTACGACTGGAACACAGATACGCAGTATTTT. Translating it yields CASSYDWNTDTQYF.

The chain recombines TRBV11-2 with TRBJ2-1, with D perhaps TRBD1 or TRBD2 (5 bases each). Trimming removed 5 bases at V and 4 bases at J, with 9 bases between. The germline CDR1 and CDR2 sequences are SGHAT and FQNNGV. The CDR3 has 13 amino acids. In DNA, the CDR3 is TGTGCCAGCAGCGGGGACGGTTACAATGAGCAGTTCTTC. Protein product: CASSGDGYNEQFF.

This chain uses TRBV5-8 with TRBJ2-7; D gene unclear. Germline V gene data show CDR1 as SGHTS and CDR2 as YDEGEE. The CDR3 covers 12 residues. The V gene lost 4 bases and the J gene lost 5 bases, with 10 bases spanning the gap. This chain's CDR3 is CASSQGRDEQYF. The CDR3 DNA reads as TGTGCCAGCAGCCAAGGACGGGACGAGCAGTACTTC.